This T cell receptor beta chain was recorded in a study of blood T cell repertoires in COVID-19. Whole-study context: Acute and convalescent COVID-19 samples came from the United States, Italy and Spain. PBMCs, B-cell-depleted T cells, or T cells provided the cDNA or gDNA that made up the material.

V shed 5 bases and J 6 bases; nucleotides not matched to a gene: 9. The CDR3 has 14 amino acids. Per the germline V gene, CDR1 is LGHNA and CDR2 is YNFKEQ. The data were produced by immunoSEQ multiplex PCR, yet TCRdb's version contains in-frame clones alone and is incomplete. The sample includes about 88,000 clones, roughly 88% of them seen just once. The genes are TRBV4-2 and TRBJ1-2, with 7 bases matching TRBD1. The sample taken for sequencing was peripheral blood. The TCR comes from a man aged 18 to 30 with COVID-19, enrolled during active disease. CDR3 loop: CASSVAQGEDGYTF. The CDR3 DNA sequence: TGTGCCAGCAGCGTGGCGCAGGGGGAAGATGGCTACACCTTC.